This T cell receptor beta chain originates from a study of T cells in Graves' hyperthyroidism and ophthalmopathy. Amplified TCR beta CDR3 regions derived from RNA transcripts. HTBI primers were employed in a first-round RT-PCR of the TCR CDR3. TCRdb itself ran the multiplex PCR reads through MiXCR, one entry per CDR3 protein. The repertoire consists of around 580,000 distinct CDR3 sequences, with just over 45% occurring once and the leading ten covering roughly 7.7%. Comments on this clonotype: One end of the junction is discordant with germline, which a read error may explain.

The CDR3 has 18 residues. Germline lookup yields CDR1 DFQATT and CDR2 SNEGSKA (reference sequence). If no ophthalmopathy progression occurred within 18 months, Graves' hyperthyroidism was stable. Sequencing was performed on peripheral blood or thyroid tissue (not recorded which). This receptor was obtained from a woman between 18 and 30 years old with Graves' hyperthyroidism. This chain uses TRBV20-1 with TRBJ1-6; weak D call: TRBD1 (5 bases). The CDR3 coding sequence is TGCAGTGCCCTGGGGCTAGCGGGATTGGCCTCCTACAATTCACCCCTCCACTTT. Protein: CSALGLAGLASYNSPLHF.